The 32 T cell receptor beta chains below come from one sample, sequenced in a study of technical replicates of blood from several donors. The repertoire was sequenced with immunoSEQ multiplex PCR; TCRdb's copy has only in-frame clones and lacks some. There are about 81,000 clones in the sample; 85% to 95% occur only once, and roughly 0.25% lies in the top ten. The sample taken for sequencing was T cells isolated from PBMCs. The receptor source for this set is a human donor in good health.

V is TRBV6-5 and J is TRBJ2-7; 13 bases agree with TRBD2. Germline V lookup: CDR1 MNHEY, CDR2 SVGAGI. V dropped 5 bases and J dropped 5; count of bases not matched to a gene: 6. This CDR3 spans 15 amino acids. CDR3 bases: TGTGCCAGCAGTCGGACTAGCGGGAGTAGGAACGAGCAGTACTTC. This encodes CASSRTSGSRNEQYF.

V gene TRBV10-3 combines with J gene TRBJ1-1; D gene ambiguous. The CDR3 runs to 15 residues. V was pared by 1 base and J by 0 bases, with 9 bases between. Germline CDR1 is ENHRY and CDR2 is SYGVKD. The CDR3 here is CAISEFGTLNTEAFF. In DNA, the CDR3 is TGTGCCATCAGTGAGTTTGGCACCCTGAACACTGAAGCTTTCTTT.

This chain connects TRBV5-6 to TRBJ1-2; weak D call: TRBD1 (6 bases). V was clipped by 4 bases and J by 8 bases, with 21 bases between them. Germline-derived CDR1 and CDR2 are SGHDT and YYEEEE. This CDR3 has 15 amino acids. The DNA of the CDR3 is TGTGCCAGCAGCCGGAATCCTGGGACACTTGAGGGCTACACCTTC. Translation: CASSRNPGTLEGYTF.

This clone was detected once. The chain joins TRBV5-4 to TRBJ1-2, with TRBD1 matching 7 bases. Germline V gene sequence: CDR1 SGHNT, CDR2 YYREEE (reference sequence). The CDR3 runs 14 residues. Trimming at V came to 7 bases and at J to 7 bases, leaving 13 bases not matched to a gene. CDR3 sequence reads: CASYPETGSVGYTF. CDR3 nucleotides: TGTGCCAGCTACCCAGAGACAGGGTCGGTTGGCTACACCTTC.

The genes are TRBV4-1 and TRBJ2-7; a weak D match, TRBD1 (6 bases). In germline, CDR1 is MGHRA, CDR2 YSYEKL. V lost 1 base and J lost 3, with 13 bases in between. This CDR3 has 15 residues. CDR3 nucleotides: TGCGCCAGCAGCCAAGCCGGGGACACCGGCTACGAGCAGTACTTC. Its translation: CASSQAGDTGYEQYF.

V is TRBV5-6 and J is TRBJ2-1, with 12 bases that match TRBD1. J lost 5 bases, V lost 0 bases, and 9 bases had no gene match. The germline V gene encodes CDR1 SGHDT and CDR2 YYEEEE. This CDR3 spans 18 amino acids. The CDR3 protein is CASSLVGTGGAGDNEQFF. CDR3 in DNA: TGTGCCAGCAGCTTGGTTGGGACAGGGGGCGCGGGGGACAATGAGCAGTTCTTC.

This chain uses TRBV5-8 with TRBJ1-4; 10 nucleotides align to TRBD1. The trim removed 0 bases at V and 3 bases at J, leaving 2 bases unmatched. Germline CDR1 reads SGHTS; CDR2 reads YDEGEE. The CDR3 sequence is 16 residues long. The CDR3 nucleotides are TGTGCCAGCAGCTTGGGACAGGGGGCGGCTAATGAAAAACTGTTTTTT. Translating gives CASSLGQGAANEKLFF.

This chain connects TRBV5-4 to TRBJ2-1; D is unresolved. Germline V gene data show CDR1 as SGHNT and CDR2 as YYREEE (reference sequence). The germline V and J ends were trimmed by 4 bases and 5 bases, with 10 bases remaining between them. The CDR3 has 13 residues. CDR3: CASSVDNHNEQFF. The CDR3 nucleotides read TGTGCCAGCAGCGTAGACAATCACAATGAGCAGTTCTTC.

This clone was recorded only once. The chain uses TRBV5-1 and TRBJ2-7; a possible D gene is TRBD1 (8 bases). The CDR3 runs to 14 residues. With 2 bases removed from V and 6 bases from J, the gap between germline ends came to 15 bases. CDR1 SGHRS and CDR2 YFSETQ come from the germline V gene. The CDR3 nucleotides read TGCGCCAGCAGCTTAGAACAGGGGGGGAGCGAGCAGTACTTC. It encodes CASSLEQGGSEQYF.

The chain combines TRBV5-5 with TRBJ1-4, with 11 positions matching TRBD1. The CDR3 sequence is 18 residues long. The V and J ends lost 4 bases and 6 bases, in that order; junction bases with no gene match: 14. Germline lookup yields CDR1 SGHKS and CDR2 YYEKEE (reference sequence). The DNA for the CDR3 is TGTGCCAGCAGCCTACGGACAGGGGGCTTTTCGGGGGATGAAAAACTGTTTTTT. Amino acids: CASSLRTGGFSGDEKLFF.

This chain uses TRBV28 with TRBJ2-3; 8 positions agree with TRBD2. This CDR3 is 15 amino acids long. Germline V gene lookup returns CDR1 MDHEN and CDR2 SYDVKM. V was clipped by 4 bases and J by 0 bases; unmatched bases: 3. CDR3 nucleotides: TGTGCCAGCAGTTCTAGCGGGCCTAGCACAGATACGCAGTATTTT. Protein sequence: CASSSSGPSTDTQYF.

The chain employs TRBV28 and TRBJ2-7, with 11 bases matching TRBD2. The V gene end was trimmed by 6 bases and the J gene end by 0 bases; junction bases not matched to a gene: 10. CDR1 and CDR2 from the germline V gene are MDHEN and SYDVKM. CDR3 length equals 17 residues. In nucleotides, the CDR3 is TGTGCCAGCAGACTGGATTTAGCGGGAGGGACCTCCTACGAGCAGTACTTC. This sequence encodes CASRLDLAGGTSYEQYF.

The chain joins TRBV28 to TRBJ1-5, with a tentative D call TRBD1 (5 bases). The germline V gene encodes CDR1 MDHEN and CDR2 SYDVKM. The CDR3 extends over 17 amino acids. Trimming shortened V by 3 bases and J by 6 bases, and 21 bases separated the two germline ends. CDR3 in DNA: TGTGCCAGCAGTTTTGCGCGGGGGGGGTTCGGTGGTCAGCCCCAGCATTTT. Translating gives CASSFARGGFGGQPQHF.

The chain carries TRBV5-1 and TRBJ2-1, with 9 positions matching TRBD2. The CDR3 runs to 15 residues. CDR1 SGHRS and CDR2 YFSETQ come from the germline V gene. V trimming: 2 bases; J trimming: 7 bases; junction bases outside the gene matches: 7. CDR3 bases: TGCGCCAGCAGCTTTGGGTCTAGCGGGGATAATGAGCAGTTCTTC. This gives the protein CASSFGSSGDNEQFF. The full variable domain, in which reference TRBV5-1 and TRBJ2-1 provide the parts outside the CDR3, is KAGVTQTPRYLIKTRGQQVTLSCSPISGHRSVSWYQQTPGQGLQFLFEYFSETQRNKGNFPGRFSGRQFSNSRSEMNVSTLELGDSALYLCASSFGSSGDNEQFFGPGTRLTVL.

The chain is built from TRBV5-4 and TRBJ1-1, with 8 bases matching TRBD1. V was clipped by 4 bases and J by 7 bases; unmatched bases: 9. The CDR3 sequence is 14 residues long. The germline gives CDR1 SGHNT, CDR2 YYREEE (reference sequence). The CDR3 reads CASSPDQGADEAFF. The CDR3 coding sequence is TGTGCCAGCAGCCCTGACCAGGGGGCGGATGAAGCTTTCTTT.

The sample holds one count of this clone. The chain recombines TRBV4-1 with TRBJ2-1; the match to TRBD2 covers 8 bases. Germline V gene sequence: CDR1 MGHRA, CDR2 YSYEKL. The CDR3 loop spans 16 amino acids. Germline trimming cut 4 bases from V and 0 bases from J; bases unmatched to any gene: 5. The CDR3 reads CASSPNSGDSYNEQFF. In DNA form, the CDR3 reads TGCGCCAGCAGCCCGAATAGCGGGGACTCCTACAATGAGCAGTTCTTC.

The chain recombines TRBV7-8 with TRBJ1-1; the D gene is possibly TRBD1 (5 bases). This CDR3 contains 14 residues. CDR1 is SGHVS and CDR2 is FQNEAQ in the germline V gene. The germline V and J ends were trimmed by 5 bases and 1 base, with 11 bases remaining between them. CDR3 residues: CASSRQTENTEAFF. The CDR3, as DNA: TGTGCCAGCAGCCGCCAGACAGAGAACACTGAAGCTTTCTTT.

The V call is TRBV29-1, the J call TRBJ1-2; TRBD1 is a possible D gene (6 bases). Per germline, CDR1 SQVTM and CDR2 ANQGSEA. V was clipped by 4 bases and J by 0 bases, with 12 bases between them. There are 14 residues in the CDR3. CDR3 sequence (DNA): TGCAGCGTTGCGGTTGGACAGCCTAACTATGGCTACACCTTC. Translation gives CSVAVGQPNYGYTF.

This clone appeared once. The chain recombines TRBV5-1 with TRBJ2-2; 9 bases align to TRBD1. CDR1 SGHRS and CDR2 YFSETQ come from the germline V gene. This CDR3 comprises 16 residues. V lost 1 base, J lost 4 bases, and 5 bases stayed unmatched. The CDR3 spells CASSLKGQGITGELFF. Written as DNA, the CDR3 is TGCGCCAGCAGCTTGAAGGGACAGGGCATCACCGGGGAGCTGTTTTTT.

The genes are TRBV4-2 and TRBJ1-1, with D hard to call. This CDR3 region has 14 residues. V lost 1 base to trimming and J lost 5 bases, with 11 bases between them. Germline CDR1 and CDR2: LGHNA and YNFKEQ. The CDR3 nucleotides are TGTGCCAGCAGCCAAGGTAGCGGAGAAACTGAAGCTTTCTTT. Residues: CASSQGSGETEAFF.

The chain joins TRBV6-1 to TRBJ1-5; 10 bases line up with TRBD1. The CDR3 contains 16 residues. CDR1 MNHNS and CDR2 SASEGT come from the germline V gene. Losses at the gene ends were 4 bases for V and 4 bases for J; bases not matched to a gene: 7. In DNA form, the CDR3 reads TGTGCCAGCAGTGGCCGGGACAGGGGACGAAATCAGCCCCAGCATTTT. Translating it yields CASSGRDRGRNQPQHF.

CDR3 in amino acids: CASSLISAGATYEQYF. CDR3 bases: TGTGCCAGCTCACTAATTTCGGCTGGGGCTACCTACGAGCAGTACTTC. This sequence joins TRBV18 and TRBJ2-7; TRBD1 is a possible D gene (5 bases). Trimming removed 4 bases at V and 2 bases at J, with 18 bases between. Germline loops: CDR1 KGHSH, CDR2 LQKENI. The CDR3 is 16 amino acids.

The chain joins TRBV19 to TRBJ1-1; TRBD1 matches 7 bases. CDR1 is LNHDA, CDR2 SQIVND, per germline (reference sequence). The V segment lost 3 bases and the J segment 12 bases; nucleotides outside the gene matches: 13. This CDR3 region has 14 residues. The CDR3 loop reads CASSISDRAVVSFF. CDR3 in DNA: TGTGCCAGTAGTATCTCCGACAGGGCCGTCGTGTCTTTCTTT.

V gene TRBV9 combines with J gene TRBJ1-1; 7 bases agree with TRBD1. Germline CDR1 and CDR2: SGDLS and YYNGEE. V lost 4 bases to trimming and J lost 1 base; unmatched junction nucleotides: 4. There are 14 residues in the CDR3. CDR3 protein: CASSPRTGNTEAFF. The CDR3 nucleotides read TGTGCCAGCAGCCCCCGGACAGGGAACACTGAAGCTTTCTTT.

V and J are TRBV5-4 and TRBJ2-7; the match to TRBD1 covers 10 bases. Germline CDR1 and CDR2: SGHNT and YYREEE (reference sequence). This CDR3 is 13 amino acids long. V dropped 6 bases and J dropped 3; count of bases not matched to a gene: 3. The CDR3: CASTRTGGYEQYF. The CDR3, as DNA: TGTGCCAGCACCAGGACAGGGGGCTACGAGCAGTACTTC.

This chain connects TRBV25-1 to TRBJ2-2, with unresolved D. The CDR3 runs 12 residues. CDR1 is MGHDK, CDR2 SYGVNS, per germline. V was trimmed by 5 bases and J by 7 bases, leaving 8 bases between them. The CDR3 spells CASSSLVGELFF. DNA of the CDR3: TGTGCCAGCAGTTCGTTAGTCGGGGAGCTGTTTTTT.

J is TRBJ1-5 and V is TRBV25-1; D is unclear. The CDR3 sequence is 14 residues long. The V gene's germline CDR1 is MGHDK and CDR2 SYGVNS. Trimming left V 2 bases short and J 0 bases short, with 5 bases between. Here the CDR3 reads CASSESYSNQPQHF. The CDR3 DNA reads as TGTGCCAGCAGTGAAAGCTATAGCAATCAGCCCCAGCATTTT.

This rearrangement joins TRBV2 to TRBJ2-6, with D possibly TRBD1 on 7 matching bases. The CDR3 is made up of 20 amino acids. V gave up 5 bases and J gave up 4 bases, with 27 bases separating them. Germline V gene lookup returns CDR1 SNHLY and CDR2 FYNNEI. This CDR3 is CASSFRGFAVRGKGANVLTF. The DNA of the CDR3 is TGTGCCAGCAGTTTCAGGGGGTTCGCAGTTCGGGGGAAGGGGGCCAACGTCCTGACTTTC.

The chain employs TRBV5-1 and TRBJ1-1, with D possibly matching TRBD1 (5 bases). Per the germline V gene, CDR1 is SGHRS and CDR2 is YFSETQ. With 4 bases removed from V and 0 bases from J, the gap between germline ends came to 10 bases. This CDR3 spans 14 amino acids. DNA of the CDR3: TGCGCCAGCAGCCTGGACACTATGAACACTGAAGCTTTCTTT. Translation gives CASSLDTMNTEAFF.

The J gene is TRBJ1-6, the V gene TRBV27; possible D gene TRBD1, 6 bases. Trimming left V 6 bases short and J 7 bases short, with 16 bases between. This CDR3 comprises 15 residues. Germline-derived CDR1 and CDR2 are MNHEY and SMNVEV (reference sequence). The CDR3 loop reads CASSRVGARNSPLHF. For the CDR3, the DNA is TGTGCCAGCAGCCGCGTGGGGGCCAGGAATTCACCCCTCCACTTT.

The chain's CDR3 is CASSLGLAGVGEQYF. The CDR3 DNA sequence: TGTGCCAGCAGTTTAGGCCTAGCGGGGGTAGGCGAGCAGTACTTC. The chain carries TRBV27 and TRBJ2-7; 10 bases map to TRBD2. The junction had 7 bases not matched to a gene; V was cut back by 2 bases and J by 6 bases. Germline assignment: CDR1 MNHEY and CDR2 SMNVEV (reference sequence). The CDR3 spans 15 residues.

In DNA, the CDR3 is TGTGCCAGCAGCTCCCCGGGTCATCTAACTTCGTACGAGCAGTACTTC. Translating it yields CASSSPGHLTSYEQYF. The genes are TRBV7-8 and TRBJ2-7; D call uncertain. The CDR3 loop spans 16 amino acids. The V gene lost 4 bases and the J gene lost 4 bases, with 20 bases spanning the gap. Germline CDR1 SGHVS, CDR2 FQNEAQ.